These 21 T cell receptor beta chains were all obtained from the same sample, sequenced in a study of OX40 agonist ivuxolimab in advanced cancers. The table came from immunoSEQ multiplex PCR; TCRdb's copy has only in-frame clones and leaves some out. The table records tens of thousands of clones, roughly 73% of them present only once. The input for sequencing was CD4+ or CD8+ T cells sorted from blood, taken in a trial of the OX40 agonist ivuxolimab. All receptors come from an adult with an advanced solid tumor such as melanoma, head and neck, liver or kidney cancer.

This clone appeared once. Written as DNA, the CDR3 is TGCGCCAGCAGCCTCCGGGACAGGGGGGATTCCGGGGAGCTGTTTTTT. As protein: CASSLRDRGDSGELFF. The chain is built from TRBV5-1 and TRBJ2-2, with 11 bases matching TRBD1. CDR3 length equals 16 residues. CDR1 SGHRS and CDR2 YFSETQ come from the germline V gene. The junction had 8 bases not matched to a gene; V was cut back by 4 bases and J by 6 bases.

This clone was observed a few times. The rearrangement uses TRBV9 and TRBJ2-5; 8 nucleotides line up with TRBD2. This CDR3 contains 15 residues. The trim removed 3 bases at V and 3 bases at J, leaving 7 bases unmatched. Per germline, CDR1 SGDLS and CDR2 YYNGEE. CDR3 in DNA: TGTGCCAGCAGCGCCTTCGGGGGGGCCGAAGAGACCCAGTACTTC. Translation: CASSAFGGAEETQYF. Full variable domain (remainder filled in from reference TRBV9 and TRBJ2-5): DSGVTQTPKHLITATGQRVTLRCSPRSGDLSVYWYQQSLDQGLQFLIQYYNGEERAKGNILERFSAQQFPDLHSELNLSSLELGDSALYFCASSAFGGAEETQYFGPGTRLLVL.

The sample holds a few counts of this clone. The DNA for the CDR3 is TGTGCCAGCTCCTCCGGGCCTGAAGCTTTCTTT. Amino acid sequence: CASSSGPEAFF. This chain connects TRBV7-9 to TRBJ1-1; no clear D gene. This CDR3 has 11 residues. The germline V gene has CDR1 SEHNR and CDR2 FQNEAQ (reference sequence). Trimming shortened V by 8 bases and J by 6 bases, and 10 bases separated the two germline ends.

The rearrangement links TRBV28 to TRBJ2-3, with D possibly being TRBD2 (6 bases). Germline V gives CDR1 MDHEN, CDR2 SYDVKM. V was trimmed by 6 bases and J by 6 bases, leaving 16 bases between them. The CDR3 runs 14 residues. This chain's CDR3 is CASSPGLNGDTQYF. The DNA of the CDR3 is TGTGCCAGCAGCCCCGGACTAAATGGGGATACGCAGTATTTT.

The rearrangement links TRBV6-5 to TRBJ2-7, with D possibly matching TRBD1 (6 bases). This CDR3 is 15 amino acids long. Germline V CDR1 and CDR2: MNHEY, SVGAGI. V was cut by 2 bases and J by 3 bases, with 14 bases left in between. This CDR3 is CASSYGVGGNYEQYF. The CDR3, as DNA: TGTGCCAGCAGTTACGGTGTAGGGGGTAACTACGAGCAGTACTTC.

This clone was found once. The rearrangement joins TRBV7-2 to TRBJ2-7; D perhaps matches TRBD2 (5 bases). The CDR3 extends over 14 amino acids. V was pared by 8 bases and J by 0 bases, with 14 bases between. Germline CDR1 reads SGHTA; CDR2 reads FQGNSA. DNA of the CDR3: TGTGCCAGCGGACTCCAGCATCTCTCCTACGAGCAGTACTTC. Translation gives CASGLQHLSYEQYF.

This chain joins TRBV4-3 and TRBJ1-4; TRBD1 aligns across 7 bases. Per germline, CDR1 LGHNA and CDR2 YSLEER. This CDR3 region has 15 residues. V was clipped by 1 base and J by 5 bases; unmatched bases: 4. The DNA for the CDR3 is TGCGCCAGCAGCCAAGGGACAGGAGCAAATGAAAAACTGTTTTTT. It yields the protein CASSQGTGANEKLFF.

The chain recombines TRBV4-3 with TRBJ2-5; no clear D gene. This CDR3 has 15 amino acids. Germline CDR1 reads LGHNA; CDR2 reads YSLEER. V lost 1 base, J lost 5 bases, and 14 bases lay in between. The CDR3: CASSQGLGLGETQYF. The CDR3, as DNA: TGCGCCAGCAGCCAAGGGCTGGGCCTCGGGGAGACCCAGTACTTC.

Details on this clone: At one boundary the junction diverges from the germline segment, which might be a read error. The CDR3 DNA follows: TGTGCTAGCAGCTTATCAAGGCAGAGCACCGGGGAGCTGTTTTTT. It specifies CASSLSRQSTGELFF. This chain connects TRBV7-7 to TRBJ2-2, with D uncertain. The germline gives CDR1 SSHAT, CDR2 FNYEAQ (reference sequence). This CDR3 region has 15 residues. The variable domain in full, completed from reference TRBV7-7 and TRBJ2-2, reads GAGVSQSPRYKVTKRGQDVTLRCDPISSHATLYWYQQALGQGPEFLTYFNYEAQPDKSGLPSDRFSAERPEGSISTLTIQRTEQRDSAMYRCASSLSRQSTGELFFGEGSRLTVL.

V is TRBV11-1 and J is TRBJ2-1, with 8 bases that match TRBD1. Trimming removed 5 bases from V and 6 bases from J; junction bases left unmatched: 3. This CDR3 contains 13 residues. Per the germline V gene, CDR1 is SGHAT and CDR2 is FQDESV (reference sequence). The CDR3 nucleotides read TGTGCCAGCAGCATCGGACAGGGCAATGAGCAGTTCTTC. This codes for CASSIGQGNEQFF.

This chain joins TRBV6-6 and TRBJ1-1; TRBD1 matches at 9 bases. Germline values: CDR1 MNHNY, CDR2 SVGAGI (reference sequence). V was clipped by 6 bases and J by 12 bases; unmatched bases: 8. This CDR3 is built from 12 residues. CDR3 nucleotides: TGTGCCAGCAGCCCGGGACAGGGAATCCCTTTCTTT. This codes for CASSPGQGIPFF.

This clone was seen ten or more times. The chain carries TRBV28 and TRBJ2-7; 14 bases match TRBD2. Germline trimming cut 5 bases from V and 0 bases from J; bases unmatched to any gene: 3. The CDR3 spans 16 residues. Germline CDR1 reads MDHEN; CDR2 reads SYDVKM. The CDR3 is CASSLGTSGGSYEQYF. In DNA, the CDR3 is TGTGCCAGCAGTCTCGGGACTAGCGGGGGCTCCTACGAGCAGTACTTC.

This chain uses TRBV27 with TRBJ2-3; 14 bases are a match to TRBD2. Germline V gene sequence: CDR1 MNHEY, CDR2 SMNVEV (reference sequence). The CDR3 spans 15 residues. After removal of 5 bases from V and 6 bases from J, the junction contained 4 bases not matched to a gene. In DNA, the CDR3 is TGTGCCAGCAGTCTGACTAGCGGGGGGGCGGATACGCAGTATTTT. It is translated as CASSLTSGGADTQYF.

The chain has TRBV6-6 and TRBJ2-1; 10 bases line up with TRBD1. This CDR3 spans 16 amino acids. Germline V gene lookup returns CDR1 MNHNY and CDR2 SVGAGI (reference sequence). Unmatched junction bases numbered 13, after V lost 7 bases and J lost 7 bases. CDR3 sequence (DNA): TGTGCCAGCACCCAAACCCGGGACAGGGGTTTGAATGAGCAGTTCTTC. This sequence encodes CASTQTRDRGLNEQFF.

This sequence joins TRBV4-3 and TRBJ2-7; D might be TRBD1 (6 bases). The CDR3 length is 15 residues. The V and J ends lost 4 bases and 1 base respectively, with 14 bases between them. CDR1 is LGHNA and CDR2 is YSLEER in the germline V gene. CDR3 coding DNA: TGCGCCAGCAGCCTAGGCTTGGGACATTCCTACGAGCAGTACTTC. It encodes CASSLGLGHSYEQYF.

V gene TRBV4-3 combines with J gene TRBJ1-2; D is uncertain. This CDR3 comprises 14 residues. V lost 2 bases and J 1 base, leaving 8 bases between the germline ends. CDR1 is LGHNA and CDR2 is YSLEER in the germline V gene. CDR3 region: CASSQFDGNYGYTF. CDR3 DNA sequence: TGCGCCAGCAGCCAATTCGACGGTAACTATGGCTACACCTTC.

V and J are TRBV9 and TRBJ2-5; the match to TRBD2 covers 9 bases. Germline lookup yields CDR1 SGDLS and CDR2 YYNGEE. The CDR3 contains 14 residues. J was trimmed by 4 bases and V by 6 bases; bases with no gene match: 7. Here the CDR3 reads CASTSGLARETQYF. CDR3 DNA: TGTGCCAGCACCTCCGGACTAGCGAGAGAGACCCAGTACTTC.

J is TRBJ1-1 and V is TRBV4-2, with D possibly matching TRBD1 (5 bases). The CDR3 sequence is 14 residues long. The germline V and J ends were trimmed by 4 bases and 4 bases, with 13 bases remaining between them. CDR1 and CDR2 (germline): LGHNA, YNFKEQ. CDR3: CASSPSGAGTEAFF. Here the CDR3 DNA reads TGTGCCAGCAGCCCTTCTGGGGCAGGCACTGAAGCTTTCTTT.

As DNA, the CDR3 is TGTGCCAGCAGTTTTCCCGGGACAGGGCGGGATGAGCAGTTCTTC. Translating it yields CASSFPGTGRDEQFF. The rearrangement uses TRBV7-9 and TRBJ2-1; 9 bases agree with TRBD1. Germline V gene lookup returns CDR1 SEHNR and CDR2 FQNEAQ (reference sequence). The CDR3 runs 15 residues. V trimming: 6 bases; J trimming: 8 bases; junction bases outside the gene matches: 11.

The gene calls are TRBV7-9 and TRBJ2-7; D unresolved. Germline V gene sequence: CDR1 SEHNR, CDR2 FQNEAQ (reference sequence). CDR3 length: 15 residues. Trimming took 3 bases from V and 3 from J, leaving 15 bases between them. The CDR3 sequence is CASSFMPAGDYEQYF. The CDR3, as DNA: TGTGCCAGCAGCTTCATGCCAGCAGGAGACTACGAGCAGTACTTC. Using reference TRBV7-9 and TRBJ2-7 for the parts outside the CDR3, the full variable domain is DTGVSQNPRHKITKRGQNVTFRCDPISEHNRLYWYRQTLGQGPEFLTYFQNEAQLEKSRLLSDRFSAERPKGSFSTLEIQRTEQGDSAMYLCASSFMPAGDYEQYFGPGTRLTVT.

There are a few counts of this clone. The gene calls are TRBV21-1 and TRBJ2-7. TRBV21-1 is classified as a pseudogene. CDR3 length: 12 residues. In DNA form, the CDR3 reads TGTGCCAGCAGCTCCCAGCCTTACGAGCAGTACTTC. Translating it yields CASSSQPYEQYF.